This entry concerns a single T cell receptor (beta chain). Its cognate antigen is unknown. Nashville, Tennessee was home to all donors, each a Caucasian adult. This sample stems from a study of shared clonotypes between healthy human individuals. General study points: Sequencing depth was a factor that was expected to affect clonotype sharing among donors. On the whole, naive subsets had larger estimated richness than memory subsets had.

Deep was the level used in running the assay. TCRdb's table, derived via immunoSEQ multiplex PCR, lists solely in-frame clones and lacks some. This table holds about a million clones, 60% to 85% found once. The CDR3 consists of 12 residues. Germline CDR1 is MNHNS and CDR2 is SASEGT. Trimming cost V 8 bases and J 11 bases, with 16 bases left between them. The chain couples TRBV6-1 to TRBJ1-5; D is ambiguous. Sequencing was done on a sample of memory CD4+ T cells sorted from blood. Subset meaning: CD45RA-negative fraction. The sequence derives from a man aged 18 to 35 in good health. CDR3 sequence: CASPSDHGAQHF. The CDR3 DNA sequence: TGTGCCAGCCCCTCAGATCACGGGGCCCAGCATTTT.